The text below deals with one TCR beta chain. Its cognate antigen is unknown. This sample stems from a study of T cell repertoires in cytomegalovirus infection. Findings and caveats of the study: In two of eight donors, the top clonotype was HLA-C-restricted CMV-specific.

TCRdb analysed the reads with MiXCR anew, one entry per CDR3 protein. The repertoire holds approximately 73,000 distinct CDR3 sequences, about 37% seen once, with approximately 93% in the top ten. The CDR3 sequence is 16 residues long. V dropped 4 bases and J dropped 4 bases, with 16 bases sitting between them. Germline V gives CDR1 SGHVS, CDR2 FNYEAQ. The chain links TRBV7-6 to TRBJ2-2, with D perhaps assigned TRBD1 or TRBD2 (5 bases each). The starting material was CD8+ T cells from cultured PBMCs, obtained from culture after CMV antigen stimulation. The source is a human donor in good health (CMV status not recorded). Some clones in this sample may be carry-over from other donors' samples. This CDR3 is CASSSPAGASTGELFF. DNA for the CDR3: TGTGCCAGCAGCTCACCAGCCGGGGCCTCCACCGGGGAGCTGTTTTTT.